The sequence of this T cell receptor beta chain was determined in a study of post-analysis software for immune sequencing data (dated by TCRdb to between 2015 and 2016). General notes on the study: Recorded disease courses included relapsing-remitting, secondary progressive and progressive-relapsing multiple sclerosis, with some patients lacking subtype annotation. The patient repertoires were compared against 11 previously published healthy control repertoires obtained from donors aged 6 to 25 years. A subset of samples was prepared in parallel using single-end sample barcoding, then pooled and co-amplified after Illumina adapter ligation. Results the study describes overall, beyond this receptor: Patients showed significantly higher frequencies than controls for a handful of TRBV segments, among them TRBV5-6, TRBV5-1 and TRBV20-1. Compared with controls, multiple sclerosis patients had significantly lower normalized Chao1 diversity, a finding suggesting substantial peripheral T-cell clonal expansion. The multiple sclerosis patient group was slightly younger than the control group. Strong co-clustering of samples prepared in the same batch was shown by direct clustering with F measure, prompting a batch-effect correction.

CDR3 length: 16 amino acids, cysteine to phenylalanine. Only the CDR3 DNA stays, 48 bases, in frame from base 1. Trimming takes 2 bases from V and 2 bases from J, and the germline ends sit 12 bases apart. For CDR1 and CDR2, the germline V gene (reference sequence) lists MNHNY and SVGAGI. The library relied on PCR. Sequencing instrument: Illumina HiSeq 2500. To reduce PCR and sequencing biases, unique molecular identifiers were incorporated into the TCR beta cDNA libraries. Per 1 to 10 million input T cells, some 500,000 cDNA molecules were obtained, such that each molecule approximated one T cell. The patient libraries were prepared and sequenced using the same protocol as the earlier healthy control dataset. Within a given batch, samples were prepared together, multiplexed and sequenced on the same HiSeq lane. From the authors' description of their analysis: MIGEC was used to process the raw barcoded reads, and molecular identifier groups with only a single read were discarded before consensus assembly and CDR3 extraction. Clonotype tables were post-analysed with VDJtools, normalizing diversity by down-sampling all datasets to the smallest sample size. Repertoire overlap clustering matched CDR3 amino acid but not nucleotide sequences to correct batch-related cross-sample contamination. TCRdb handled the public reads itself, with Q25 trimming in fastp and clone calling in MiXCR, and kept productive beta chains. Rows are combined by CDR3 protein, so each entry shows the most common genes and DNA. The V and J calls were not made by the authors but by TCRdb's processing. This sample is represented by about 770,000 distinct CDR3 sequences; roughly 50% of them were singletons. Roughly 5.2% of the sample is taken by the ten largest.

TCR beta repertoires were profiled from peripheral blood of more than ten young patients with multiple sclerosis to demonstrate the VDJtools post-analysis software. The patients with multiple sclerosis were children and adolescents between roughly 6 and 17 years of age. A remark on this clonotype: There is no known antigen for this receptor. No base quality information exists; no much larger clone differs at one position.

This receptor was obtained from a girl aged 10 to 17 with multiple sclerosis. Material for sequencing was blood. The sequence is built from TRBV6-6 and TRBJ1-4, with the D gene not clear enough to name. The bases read TGTGCCAGCAGTTACCACCCGAGGGCGACTAATGAAAAACTGTTTTTT. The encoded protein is CASSYHPRATNEKLFF.